This T cell receptor beta chain was profiled in a study of T cell responses to AZD1222 COVID-19 vaccine. Broader study findings: Clonal diversity may have been underestimated, and the donors were mostly white British, with more females than males. Spike-specific TCR breadth and depth both grew after two AZD1222 doses. Unmutated regions of variants are reportedly targeted by nearly half of spike-specific TCRs.

The CDR3 consists of 15 residues. Deletions cut 0 bases from V and 1 base from J, with 10 bases between. Germline values: CDR1 LGHNA, CDR2 YNFKEQ. Method: immunoSEQ multiplex PCR; TCRdb's copy keeps in-frame clones and lacks some. The sample contains roughly 120,000 clones, approximately 89% of which appear only once. On this clone itself: Its antigen is still unknown.

The chain links TRBV4-2 to TRBJ2-7; D gene unclear. The sequence was obtained from an adult in good health. Sequences were derived from peripheral blood, sampled on day 0 of AZD1222 vaccination. CDR3 nucleotide sequence: TGTGCCAGCAGCCAAGATCTCTTCTCGTCCTACGAGCAGTACTTC. This translates into CASSQDLFSSYEQYF.